One and the same sample provided the 5 T cell receptor beta chains below, sequenced in a study of blood T cell repertoires in COVID-19 (dated by TCRdb to between 2020 and 2021). The library was generated by the immunoSEQ multiplex PCR assay. Entries here come from immuneACCESS through TCRdb and include only in-frame sequences with V and J called. Some clones fail to appear in such tables; in the studies checked, an unresolved V gene covers under half of the shortfall, and the cause of the remainder is unknown. Counted in this sample were 120,000 to 150,000 clones; about 91% of them appeared once. The ten largest clones represent 28% of the sample. Sequenced material: peripheral blood. The receptors here all came from a human donor in a cohort sampled during active COVID-19.

This clone was detected ten times or more. CDR3 DNA: TGTGCCAGCAGTTTCCTTTATGGACAGGGAGGGGAGCAGTTCTTC. It specifies CASSFLYGQGGEQFF. The chain combines TRBV6-5 with TRBJ2-1; the D gene is possibly TRBD1 (8 bases). CDR1 and CDR2 from the germline V gene are MNHEY and SVGAGI. The CDR3 covers 15 residues. V was cut by 4 bases and J by 10 bases, with 20 bases left in between.

The gene calls are TRBV19 and TRBJ1-2; 7 bases agree with TRBD1. The CDR3 extends over 13 amino acids. Trimming removed 7 bases from V and 2 bases from J; junction bases left unmatched: 4. Germline V gives CDR1 LNHDA, CDR2 SQIVND (reference sequence). DNA of the CDR3: TGTGCCAGTACCCTGGGACAGAACTATGGCTACACCTTC. Its translation is CASTLGQNYGYTF.

The chain uses TRBV7-3 and TRBJ2-5, with TRBD2 identical over 7 bases. The CDR3 runs 17 residues. The V gene's germline CDR1 is SGHTA and CDR2 FQGTGA. V dropped 5 bases and J dropped 3; count of bases not matched to a gene: 15. The CDR3 region is CASSPSWGLADKETQYF. DNA for the CDR3: TGTGCCAGCAGCCCTAGCTGGGGCCTAGCGGATAAAGAGACCCAGTACTTC. The full variable domain, rest sourced from reference TRBV7-3 and TRBJ2-5, is GAGVSQTPSNKVTEKGKYVELRCDPISGHTALYWYRQSLGQGPEFLIYFQGTGAADDSGLPNDRFFAVRPEGSVSTLKIQRTERGDSAVYLCASSPSWGLADKETQYFGPGTRLLVL.

This sequence joins TRBV19 and TRBJ1-3; no clear D. V was cut by 4 bases and J by 0 bases, with 4 bases left in between. Per germline, CDR1 LNHDA and CDR2 SQIVND (reference sequence). This CDR3 region has 13 residues. The CDR3 DNA reads as TGTGCCAGTAGTACTGTCTCTGGAAACACCATATATTTT. Encoded protein: CASSTVSGNTIYF.

This clone has a single count. The genes are TRBV24-1 and TRBJ2-3; 7 nucleotides agree with TRBD1. With V trimmed by 9 bases and J by 1 base, 3 bases remained unmatched. The length of the CDR3 is 13 residues. Looked up from germline, CDR1 is KGHDR and CDR2 is SFDVKD. The CDR3 DNA reads as TGTGCCACCGCCGACAGGGGCACAGATACGCAGTATTTT. The encoded protein is CATADRGTDTQYF.